This section outlines one TCR beta chain sequence together with its context. Antigen specificity is unknown. A multiplex PCR was run with 60 Vbeta primers and 13 Jbeta primers. Sequenced by immunoSEQ multiplex PCR; TCRdb stores in-frame clones only, minus some. The sample lists around 150,000 clones; approximately 9% were seen once. These data originate in a study of cytomegalovirus exposure and HLA in healthy donors. General observations from the study: The classifier, whose performance was assessed in both the original and validation cohorts, reportedly diagnosed cytomegalovirus status with high specificity and sensitivity.

The trim removed 0 bases at V and 3 bases at J, leaving 4 bases unmatched. Germline V gene lookup returns CDR1 LGHNA and CDR2 YNFKEQ. CDR3 length: 15 residues. The V and J genes are TRBV4-2 and TRBJ2-7; 8 bases map to TRBD1. The clonotype originates from a middle-aged woman in good health and CMV-seropositive. Specimen: PBMCs. The CDR3 here is CASSQERTGGYEQYF. CDR3 in DNA: TGTGCCAGCAGCCAAGAAAGAACAGGGGGCTACGAGCAGTACTTC.